This T cell receptor beta chain derives from a study of shared clonotypes between healthy human individuals (dated by TCRdb to 2018 to 2021). Regarding the study in general: The cohort included three men and two women between 18 and 49 years of age. Libraries were prepared and TCR repertoires were sequenced by different laboratories using diverse techniques, in order to increase sequencing depth and limit assay-specific biases. Each donor's leukapheresis produced roughly between roughly 0.85 and 9 billion PBMCs. For each donor, three plates each were used for CD4 naive and CD4 memory, two plates were used for CD8 naive, and one plate was used for CD8 memory. To estimate repertoire size and how much clonotypes are shared between individuals, the study performed deep sequencing of blood TCR repertoires from a few healthy adults.

Regarding this clone: Its antigen is unknown. No per-base quality is available; no much larger clone lies one base away.

The CDR3 covers 15 residues, taking in both the cysteine and the phenylalanine. Only CDR3 DNA is held: 45 bases, read in frame from base 1. CDR1 and CDR2 (SGHRS, YFSETQ) derive from the germline V gene. V was cut back by 1 base and J by 3 bases, leaving a gap of 10 bases between them. The paper's findings and limits, for the study overall: Incomplete sequencing was indicated by rarefaction of sorted-subset datasets, despite the large sequencing depth. Pairwise subsampling indicated that sequencing depth was expected to affect the degree of clonotype sharing among donors. Higher generation probabilities were observed for clonotypes shared by all four sorted-subset donors than for non-shared clonotypes. The small number of donors limited the genetic and exposure-history diversity represented. Sampling was restricted to blood, and TCR repertoires in tissues likely differ from the TCR repertoires found in blood. Naive subsets generally had larger estimated clonotype richness than memory subsets. Across a handful of donors, about 5.2% of naive CD4, 3% to 3.5% of naive CD8, 2% to 2.5% of memory CD4, and 0.4% of memory CD8 clonotypes were shared.

The donors were healthy, HIV-negative adults with no recently reported acute infections or vaccinations. Every donor was a Caucasian adult living in Nashville, Tennessee, USA. CD4+ T cells were enriched through magnetic negative selection, after which naive cells were positively selected on CD45RA and the remaining negative fraction served as the memory subset. After blood collection by leukapheresis, PBMCs were isolated using Ficoll-Histopaque density gradient centrifugation and then cryopreserved in the vapor phase of liquid nitrogen. Analytical flow cytometry was used to check the purity and quantity of each magnetically sorted T cell population. Genomic DNA was isolated from every sorted fraction and measured by UV absorbance on a Nanodrop 2000c. TCR CDR3 regions were amplified from genomic DNA by multiplex PCR using the deep immunoSEQ assay. Genomic DNA extracted from each cell subset was distributed evenly over all wells of several immunoSEQ 96-well plates, and each plate served as one replicate. For sorted subsets, each replicate PCR was loaded with 200 ng genomic DNA, equivalent to about 33,000 T cell genomes. Purified libraries were measured with a Qubit 3.0 fluorometer, size-checked on a Bioanalyzer 2100, and measured again with the KAPA Library Quantification kit. Each immunoSEQ 96-well plate was sequenced on its own single-read 150-cycle Illumina NextSeq 550 flow cell. Regarding the original processing steps: Because the immunoSEQ output included only junctional sequences and no quality scores, the filtering could not be the same as the filtering used for full-length reads. Sequences were annotated with PyIR, a Python wrapper for IgBLAST v1.9, and V/J genes and CDR3 were assigned using IMGT germline references. Reads were filtered out if the reads had weak V/J assignments (E-value above 1e-6), no CDR3, stop codons, out-of-frame junctions, or ambiguous translated residues. V3J clonotypes were defined as sequences sharing the same inferred V gene, J gene, and CDR3 amino acid sequence. Percentage overlap between repertoires was calculated by dividing the number of shared unique clonotypes by the size of the smaller repertoire. RTK rarefaction, the Chao1 estimator, and Recon v2.1 estimates of unobserved clonotypes were used to assess repertoire richness. Generation probabilities were computed with OLGA for all TCRbeta clonotypes obtained by the gDNA method from a handful of donors. Entries here come from immuneACCESS through TCRdb and include only in-frame sequences with V and J called. Some clones fail to appear in such tables; in the studies checked, an unresolved V gene covers under half of the shortfall, and the cause of the remainder is unknown. Clone size and V and J calls were adopted from that table, with D and trimming inferred from the DNA. This sample has 2 million to 2.5 million clones in its table, and 90% to 96% of those were observed once. More than 0.1% of the sample is in the top ten clones.

The chain is made from TRBV5-1 and TRBJ2-2; TRBD2 is a possible D gene, resting on 6 matching bases. The sequence came from a man between 18 and 29 years old in good health. The specimen sequenced was naive CD4+ T cells sorted from blood. This specimen's cell subset or site label, interpreted: CD45RA+ positively selected. The CDR3 sequence is CASSLPGLDTGELFF. The DNA is TGCGCCAGCAGCTTGCCGGGACTGGACACCGGGGAGCTGTTTTTT.